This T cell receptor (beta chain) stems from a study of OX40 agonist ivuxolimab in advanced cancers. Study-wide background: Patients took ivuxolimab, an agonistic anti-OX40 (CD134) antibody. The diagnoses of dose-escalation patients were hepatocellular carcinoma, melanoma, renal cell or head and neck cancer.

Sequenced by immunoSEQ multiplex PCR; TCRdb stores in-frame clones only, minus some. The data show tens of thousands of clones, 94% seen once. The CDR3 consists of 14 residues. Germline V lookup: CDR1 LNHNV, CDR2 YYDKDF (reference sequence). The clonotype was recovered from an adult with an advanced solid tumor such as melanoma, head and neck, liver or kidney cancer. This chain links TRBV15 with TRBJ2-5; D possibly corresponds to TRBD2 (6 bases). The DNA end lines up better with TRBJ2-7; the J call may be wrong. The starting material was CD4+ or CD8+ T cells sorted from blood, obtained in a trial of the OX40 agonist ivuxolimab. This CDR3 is CATSVGLRLDEQYF. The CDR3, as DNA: TGTGCCACCAGCGTGGGACTCCGACTCGACGAGCAGTACTTC.